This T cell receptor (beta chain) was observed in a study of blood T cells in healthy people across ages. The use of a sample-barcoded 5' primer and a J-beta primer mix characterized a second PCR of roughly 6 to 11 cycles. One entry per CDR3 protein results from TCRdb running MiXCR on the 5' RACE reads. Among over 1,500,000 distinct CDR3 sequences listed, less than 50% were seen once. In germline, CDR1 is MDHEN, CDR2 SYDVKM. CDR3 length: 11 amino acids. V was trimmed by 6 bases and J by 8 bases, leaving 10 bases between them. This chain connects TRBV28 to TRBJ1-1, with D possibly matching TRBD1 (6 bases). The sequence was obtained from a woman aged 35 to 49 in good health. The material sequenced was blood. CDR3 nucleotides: TGTGCCAGCAGATTTACAGGGGAAGCTTTCTTT. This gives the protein CASRFTGEAFF. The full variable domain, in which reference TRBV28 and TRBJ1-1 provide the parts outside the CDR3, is DVKVTQSSRYLVKRTGEKVFLECVQDMDHENMFWYRQDPGLGLRLIYFSYDVKMKEKGDIPEGYSVSREKKERFSLILESASTNQTSMYLCASRFTGEAFFGQGTRLTVV.